A single sample gave rise to the 17 T cell receptor beta chains below, sequenced in a study of blood T cells in healthy people across ages. PCR was performed a second time for roughly 7 to 11 cycles using a sample-barcoded 5' primer and a J-beta primer mix. In TCRdb, the 5' RACE reads were re-called with MiXCR into one record per CDR3 protein. The sample has roughly 1,800,000 distinct CDR3 sequences, around half seen once. The sequenced sample was blood. Receptors were obtained from a woman aged 40-49 years in good health.

Only a few counts were recorded for this clonotype. The chain combines TRBV7-9 with TRBJ1-1, with 7 bases lining up with TRBD1. Germline trimming cut 1 base from V and 1 base from J; bases unmatched to any gene: 3. CDR3 length: 15 residues. Germline-derived CDR1 and CDR2 are SEHNR and FQNEAQ (reference sequence). Here the CDR3 DNA reads TGTGCCAGCAGCTTAGTTACAGGGGCGAACACTGAAGCTTTCTTT. Translation gives CASSLVTGANTEAFF.

The gene calls are TRBV12-3 or TRBV12-4 and TRBJ2-1, with 10 positions matching TRBD2. With 4 bases clipped from V and 5 bases from J, the junction kept 5 bases outside the gene matches. The CDR3 consists of 15 residues. The CDR3 region is CASSSIAGGHNEQFF. The CDR3 region has the DNA TGTGCCAGCAGTTCAATAGCGGGGGGTCACAATGAGCAGTTCTTC.

A few counts support this clonotype. The chain joins TRBV4-1 to TRBJ2-3; 9 nucleotides line up with TRBD2. CDR1 and CDR2 from the germline V gene are MGHRA and YSYEKL. CDR3 length equals 16 residues. With V trimmed by 4 bases and J by 0 bases, 5 bases remained unmatched. CDR3 DNA sequence: TGCGCCAGCAGCCCACGAGCGGGGGGCAGCACAGATACGCAGTATTTT. Translating it yields CASSPRAGGSTDTQYF.

The chain is built from TRBV29-1 and TRBJ2-5; D not certain. The DNA end favors TRBJ2-7, so the J call may be wrong. The CDR3 covers 12 residues. Germline CDR1 and CDR2: SQVTM and ANQGSEA. The CDR3 DNA follows: TGCAGCGTTGGACTTGCCCCCAGCGAGCAGTACTTC. Translation gives CSVGLAPSEQYF.

This clonotype was counted between two and nine times. V is TRBV7-9 and J is TRBJ2-7; unclear D gene. Germline V gives CDR1 SEHNR, CDR2 FQNEAQ (reference sequence). V lost 4 bases and J 4 bases, leaving 8 bases between the germline ends. This CDR3 region has 12 residues. As DNA, the CDR3 is TGTGCCAGCAGCTCTCAGGATTACGAGCAGTACTTC. Its protein product is CASSSQDYEQYF. The variable domain in full, with the rest retrieved from reference TRBV7-9 and TRBJ2-7, is DTGVSQNPRHKITKRGQNVTFRCDPISEHNRLYWYRQTLGQGPEFLTYFQNEAQLEKSRLLSDRFSAERPKGSFSTLEIQRTEQGDSAMYLCASSSQDYEQYFGPGTRLTVT.

This chain links TRBV18 with TRBJ2-1; TRBD1 aligns across 12 bases. The CDR3 is made up of 19 amino acids. Germline loops: CDR1 KGHSH, CDR2 LQKENI. Losses at the gene ends were 3 bases for V and 0 bases for J; bases not matched to a gene: 9. For the CDR3, the DNA is TGTGCCAGCTCACCTCCGGGACAGGGGGCCTTTAGCTCCTACAATGAGCAGTTCTTC. As protein: CASSPPGQGAFSSYNEQFF.

Points on this clonotype: A junction end diverges from the germline sequence, so it may reflect a read error. The chain carries TRBV29-1 and TRBJ2-3, with no clear D. There are 14 residues in the CDR3. Germline CDR1 reads SQVTM; CDR2 reads ANQGSEA. CDR3 residues: CSAEDRAGLDTQYF. The CDR3 DNA follows: TGCAGCGCTGAAGATCGGGCAGGCCTAGATACGCAGTATTTT.

This clonotype occurred a few times. The chain joins TRBV27 to TRBJ1-5; D is perhaps TRBD1 (5 bases). The germline V gene has CDR1 MNHEY and CDR2 SMNVEV (reference sequence). V was pared by 8 bases and J by 4 bases, with 21 bases between. The CDR3 is 16 amino acids. The CDR3 spells CASGLMEGEENQPQHF. As DNA, the CDR3 is TGTGCCAGCGGACTTATGGAAGGGGAGGAAAATCAGCCCCAGCATTTT.

This chain connects TRBV9 to TRBJ2-1; the match to TRBD2 covers 7 bases. The CDR3 totals 12 residues. Germline-derived CDR1 and CDR2 are SGDLS and YYNGEE. Trimming cost V 5 bases and J 7 bases; bases outside gene matches: 3. The CDR3 coding sequence is TGTGCCAGCAGAGCCGGGAGGAATGAGCAGTTCTTC. Its translation: CASRAGRNEQFF.

The genes are TRBV20-1 and TRBJ1-2, with 7 bases matching TRBD1. The V and J ends lost 6 bases and 7 bases, in that order; junction bases with no gene match: 8. Germline V gene data show CDR1 as DFQATT and CDR2 as SNEGSKA (reference sequence). This CDR3 contains 12 residues. The CDR3 spells CSAVKQGIGYTF. For the CDR3, the DNA is TGCAGTGCCGTTAAACAGGGGATTGGCTACACCTTC.

The chain links TRBV20-1 to TRBJ1-4; no reliable D call. The germline gives CDR1 DFQATT, CDR2 SNEGSKA (reference sequence). The CDR3 covers 10 residues. Trimming shortened V by 5 bases and J by 7 bases, and 5 bases separated the two germline ends. In DNA, the CDR3 is TGCAGTGCTTTCAGTGAAAAACTGTTTTTT. Its protein product is CSAFSEKLFF.

The CDR3 DNA follows: TGTGCCAGCAGATATGACAGGGGTAATGAAAAACTGTTTTTT. Amino acid sequence: CASRYDRGNEKLFF. V is TRBV2 and J is TRBJ1-4, with 8 positions matching TRBD1. The CDR3 is made up of 14 amino acids. Trimming cost V 6 bases and J 4 bases; bases outside gene matches: 4. The germline V gene has CDR1 SNHLY and CDR2 FYNNEI.

The V and J genes are TRBV5-1 and TRBJ2-1; D possibly corresponds to TRBD1 (5 bases). Germline values: CDR1 SGHRS, CDR2 YFSETQ. The CDR3 length is 16 residues. V was cut by 0 bases and J by 6 bases, with 16 bases left in between. As DNA, the CDR3 is TGCGCCAGCAGCTTGGCCGGACAAGGAGTTTTCAATGAGCAGTTCTTC. Its protein product is CASSLAGQGVFNEQFF.

The V gene is TRBV7-9, the J gene TRBJ1-2; 10 positions agree with TRBD1. Unmatched junction bases numbered 9, after V lost 5 bases and J lost 3 bases. CDR1 and CDR2 (germline): SEHNR, FQNEAQ (reference sequence). The CDR3 is 16 amino acids. The CDR3 loop is CASSASTGGVDYGYTF. In nucleotides, the CDR3 is TGTGCCAGCAGCGCATCGACAGGGGGCGTAGACTATGGCTACACCTTC.

J is TRBJ2-4 and V is TRBV4-3; the D gene could be TRBD1 or TRBD2 (5 bases each). The J call could be wrong; TRBJ2-7 is a better fit for the DNA end. The V gene's germline CDR1 is LGHNA and CDR2 YSLEER. This CDR3 is 14 amino acids long. The CDR3: CASSQPGTDYEQYF. The CDR3, as DNA: TGCGCCAGCAGCCAACCGGGGACCGACTACGAGCAGTACTTC.

This clonotype has only a few counts. A clone one base away is much larger, so this may be a read error. The rearrangement uses TRBV7-9 and TRBJ1-2; D remains unclear. This CDR3 spans 8 amino acids. Germline values: CDR1 SEHNR, CDR2 FQNEAQ (reference sequence). Trimming removed 10 bases from V and 8 bases from J, with 5 bases in between. The CDR3 spells CAIGGYTF. In DNA, the CDR3 is TGTGCCATCGGGGGCTACACCTTC.

Comment on this clonotype: This may come from a read error, since a much larger clone is one base off. The rearrangement joins TRBV6-2 or TRBV6-3 to TRBJ2-5; D ambiguous. The closer fit of TRBJ2-7 to the DNA end suggests the J call may be wrong. This CDR3 contains 13 residues. Per the germline V gene, CDR1 is MNHEY and CDR2 is SVGEGT. The CDR3 spells CASSYVRSYEQYF. In nucleotides, the CDR3 is TGTGCCAGCAGTTACGTCAGAAGCTACGAGCAGTACTTC.